Here is one TCR beta chain with its context. Its binding antigen is unknown. Base qualities are not at hand, and no much larger clone is one base apart. Whole blood was collected in K2EDTA tubes by collaborating institutions according to the institutions' own protocols. For TCRbeta analysis, collaborator samples were shipped as frozen whole blood, as isolated PBMCs, or as DNA extracted from either sample type. TCRbeta CDR3 regions were amplified from genomic DNA by means of the immunoSEQ Assay, a bias-controlled multiplex PCR. As for the authors' bioinformatics: Within the assay, amplification of reference gene primers was used to estimate how many nucleated cells each sample contained. To quantify the absolute abundance of each unique TCRbeta CDR3 rearrangement, sequence reads were collapsed and filtered. For each sample, productive Simpson clonality was calculated as the square root of Simpson's diversity index across productive rearrangements. As stored in TCRdb, this immuneACCESS dataset retains in-frame rearrangements with V and J assigned. A fraction of the clones does not appear; measured against another copy, unresolved V genes explain less than half of the discrepancy, and the remainder lacks a known reason. The DNA was the basis for D and trimming; V, J and clone size are from that table. The sample table shows 150,000 to 200,000 clones, and 82% are seen once. The top ten constitute 8% to 9.5% of the sample.

The sample is drawn from a study of blood T cell repertoires in COVID-19 (dated by TCRdb to 2018 to 2020). As for the study more broadly: Samples from collaborators originated in the United States, Italy and Spain and spanned both the acute and convalescent phases of COVID-19. The samples were drawn from the first 160 participants of the ongoing ImmuneRACE study and from 1,254 subjects provided by 6 global collaborators. Subjects who had been exposed to COVID-19, were actively infected with it, or had recovered from it provided the deeply sampled blood TCRbeta repertoires that made up the dataset. Where available, HLA class I and class II types were taken from metadata supplied by the sample provider and were not determined by assay-based typing. The prospective study material was composed of cDNA or gDNA derived from T cells, B-cell-depleted T cells, or PBMCs. The repertoires were released in a freely available public database intended as a resource for research on the immune response to SARS-CoV-2. Nearly every sample came with metadata listing a de-identified subject ID, COVID-19 status, age in years and sex. What the research found in general, with its limitations: The amount of clinical and demographic metadata varied by source and participant and was provided uncurated.

From the cysteine up to the phenylalanine, the CDR3 has a length of 14 residues. Just CDR3 DNA is preserved here, 42 bases in frame from base 1. As encoded in the germline V gene, CDR1 is SGHAT while CDR2 is FQNNGV. Relative to germline, V is 2 bases shorter and J is 7 bases shorter, with 12 bases between their ends. The source is a woman aged 70-85 years with acute or convalescent COVID-19. Here the chain combines TRBV11-2 and TRBJ1-5; the D gene is not confidently resolved. Material: peripheral blood. The sequenced DNA is TGTGCCAGCAGCTTAAACCGAGAGGGACAGCCCCAGCATTTT. Its protein reads: CASSLNREGQPQHF.